This T cell receptor beta chain was sequenced in a study of CD8+CD57+ T cells in acquired aplastic anemia. This clonotype was counted ten times or more. Germline V gene lookup returns CDR1 DFQATT and CDR2 SNEGSKA (reference sequence). CDR3 length: 14 amino acids. J lost 5 bases, V lost 4 bases, and 9 bases had no gene match. According to the study, genomic DNA was the template for TCR beta VDJ and CDR3 profiling. Each CDR3 protein is one row after TCRdb ran MiXCR on the reads. This sample has some 220,000 distinct CDR3 sequences, with 30% to 40% found just once. V gene TRBV20-1 combines with J gene TRBJ1-2, with TRBD1 identical over 8 bases. The receptor was derived from a human donor in good health, serving as a control. What was sequenced was sorted CD4+, CD8+, or CD8+CD57+ T cells (not recorded which) from PBMCs. CDR3 nucleotide sequence: TGCAGTGCTATAACCTTGGACAGGGAGTATGGCTACACCTTC. It specifies CSAITLDREYGYTF.